This entry describes one T cell receptor (beta chain). The data belong to a study of cytomegalovirus exposure and HLA in healthy donors. It was with 60 Vbeta and 13 Jbeta primers that the PCR ran. The assay was immunoSEQ multiplex PCR, and TCRdb's table has in-frame clones only and misses some. The sample contains about 120,000 clones, less than 85% of which appear only once. V lost 2 bases to trimming and J lost 5 bases; unmatched junction nucleotides: 2. There are 13 residues in the CDR3. Per germline, CDR1 SQVTM and CDR2 ANQGSEA. The clonotype originates from a man aged 30-40 years in good health and CMV-seropositive. Sequencing used PBMCs. The chain uses TRBV29-1 and TRBJ1-1, with 10 bases lining up with TRBD1. CDR3 residues: CSVEQDRGTEAFF. As DNA, the CDR3 is TGCAGCGTTGAACAGGACAGGGGGACTGAAGCTTTCTTT.